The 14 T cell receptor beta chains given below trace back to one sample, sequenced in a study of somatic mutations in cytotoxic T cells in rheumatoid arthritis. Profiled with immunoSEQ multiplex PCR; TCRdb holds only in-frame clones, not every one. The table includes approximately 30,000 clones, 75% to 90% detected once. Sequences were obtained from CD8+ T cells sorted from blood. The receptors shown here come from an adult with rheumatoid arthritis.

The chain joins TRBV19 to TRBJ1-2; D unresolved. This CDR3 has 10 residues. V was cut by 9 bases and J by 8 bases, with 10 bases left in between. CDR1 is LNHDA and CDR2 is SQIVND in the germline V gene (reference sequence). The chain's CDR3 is CASKANGYTF. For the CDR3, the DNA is TGTGCCAGCAAGGCGAACGGCTACACCTTC.

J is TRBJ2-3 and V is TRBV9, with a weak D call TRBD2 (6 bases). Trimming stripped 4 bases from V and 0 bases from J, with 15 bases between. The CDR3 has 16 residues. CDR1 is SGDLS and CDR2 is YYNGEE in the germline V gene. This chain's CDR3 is CASSPLAVTSTDTQYF. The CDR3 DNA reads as TGTGCCAGCAGCCCCTTAGCGGTAACTAGCACAGATACGCAGTATTTT.

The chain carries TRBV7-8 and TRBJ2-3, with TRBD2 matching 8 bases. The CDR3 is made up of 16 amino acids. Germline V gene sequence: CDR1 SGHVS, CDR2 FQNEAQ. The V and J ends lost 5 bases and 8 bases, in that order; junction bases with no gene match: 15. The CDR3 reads CASSNLLGGGILTQYF. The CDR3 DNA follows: TGTGCCAGCAGCAACTTGCTGGGCGGGGGGATACTTACGCAGTATTTT.

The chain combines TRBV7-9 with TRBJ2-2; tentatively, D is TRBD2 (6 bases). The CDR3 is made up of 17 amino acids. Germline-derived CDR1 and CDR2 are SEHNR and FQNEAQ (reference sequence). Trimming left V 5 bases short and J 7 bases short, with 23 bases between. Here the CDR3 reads CASSQGHGSGGFGELFF. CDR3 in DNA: TGTGCCAGCAGCCAGGGCCACGGGAGTGGGGGATTCGGGGAGCTGTTTTTT.

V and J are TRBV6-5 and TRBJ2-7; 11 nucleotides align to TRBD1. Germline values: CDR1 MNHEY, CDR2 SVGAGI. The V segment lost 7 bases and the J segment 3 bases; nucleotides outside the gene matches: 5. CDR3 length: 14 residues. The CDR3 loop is CASKGGTGGYEQYF. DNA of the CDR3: TGTGCCAGCAAGGGAGGGACAGGGGGCTACGAGCAGTACTTC.

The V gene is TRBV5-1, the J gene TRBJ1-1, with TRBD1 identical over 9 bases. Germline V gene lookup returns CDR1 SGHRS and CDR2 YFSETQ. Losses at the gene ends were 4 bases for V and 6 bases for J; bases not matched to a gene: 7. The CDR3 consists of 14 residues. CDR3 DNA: TGCGCCAGCAGCATAACAGGGGGCGAAGCTGAAGCTTTCTTT. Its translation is CASSITGGEAEAFF.

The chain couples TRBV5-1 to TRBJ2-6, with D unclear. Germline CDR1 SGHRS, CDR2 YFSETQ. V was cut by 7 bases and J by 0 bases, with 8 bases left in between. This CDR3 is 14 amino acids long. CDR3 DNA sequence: TGCGCCAGCCGACCGTCCTCTGGGGCCAACGTCCTGACTTTC. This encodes CASRPSSGANVLTF.

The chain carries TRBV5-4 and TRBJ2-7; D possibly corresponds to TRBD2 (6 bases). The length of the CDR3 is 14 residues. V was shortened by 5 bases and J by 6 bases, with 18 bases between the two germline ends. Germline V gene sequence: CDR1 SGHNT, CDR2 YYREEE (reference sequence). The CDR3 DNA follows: TGTGCCAGCAGGCCGGGTCCCCCCGGGGGCGAGCAGTACTTC. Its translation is CASRPGPPGGEQYF. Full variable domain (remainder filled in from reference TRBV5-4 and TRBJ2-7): ETGVTQSPTHLIKTRGQQVTLRCSSQSGHNTVSWYQQALGQGPQFIFQYYREEENGRGNFPPRFSGLQFPNYSSELNVNALELDDSALYLCASRPGPPGGEQYFGPGTRLTVT.

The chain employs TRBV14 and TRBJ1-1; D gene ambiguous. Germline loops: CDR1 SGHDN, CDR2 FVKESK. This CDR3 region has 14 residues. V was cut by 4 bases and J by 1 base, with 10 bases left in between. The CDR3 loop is CASSPRGANTEAFF. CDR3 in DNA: TGTGCCAGCAGCCCCCGGGGAGCGAACACTGAAGCTTTCTTT.

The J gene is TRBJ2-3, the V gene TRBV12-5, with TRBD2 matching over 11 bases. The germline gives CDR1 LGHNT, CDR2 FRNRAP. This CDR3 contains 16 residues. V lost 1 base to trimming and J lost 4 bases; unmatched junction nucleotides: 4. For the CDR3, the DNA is TGTGCTAGTGGTTTGGGACTAGCGGGGAGGTCAGATACGCAGTATTTT. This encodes CASGLGLAGRSDTQYF.

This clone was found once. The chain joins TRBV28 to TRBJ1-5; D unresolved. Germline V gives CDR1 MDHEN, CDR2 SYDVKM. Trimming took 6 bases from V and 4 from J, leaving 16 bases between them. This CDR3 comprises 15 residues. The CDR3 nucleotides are TGTGCCAGCAGAACGGGAGGACGGTTAAATCAGCCCCAGCATTTT. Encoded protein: CASRTGGRLNQPQHF.

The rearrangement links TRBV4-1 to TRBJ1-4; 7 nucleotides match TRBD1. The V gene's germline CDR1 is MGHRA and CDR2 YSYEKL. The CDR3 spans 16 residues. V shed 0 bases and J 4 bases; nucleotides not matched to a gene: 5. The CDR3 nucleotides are TGCGCCAGCAGCCAAGAACCGGGACAGATTAATGAAAAACTGTTTTTT. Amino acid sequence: CASSQEPGQINEKLFF.

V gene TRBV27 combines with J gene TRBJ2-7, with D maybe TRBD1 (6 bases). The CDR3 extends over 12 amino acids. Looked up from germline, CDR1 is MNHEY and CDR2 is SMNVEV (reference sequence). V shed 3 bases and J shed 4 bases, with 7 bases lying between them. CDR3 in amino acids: CASSFTGYEQYF. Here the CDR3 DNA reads TGTGCCAGCAGTTTCACAGGGTACGAGCAGTACTTC.

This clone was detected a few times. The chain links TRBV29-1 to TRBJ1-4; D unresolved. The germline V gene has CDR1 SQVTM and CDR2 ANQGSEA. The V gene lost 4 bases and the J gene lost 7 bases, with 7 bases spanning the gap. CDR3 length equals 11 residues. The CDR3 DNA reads TGCAGCGTTGCGAAGGGTGAAAAACTGTTTTTT. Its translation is CSVAKGEKLFF.